The 3 T cell receptor beta chains below all came from one sample that was sequenced in a study of neurological immune-mediated disorders. From the 5' RACE reads, TCRdb called clonotypes with MiXCR, one entry per CDR3 protein. Altogether 30,000 or so distinct CDR3 sequences are present, 4.6% being singletons, with the ten largest covering 20% to 25%. What was sequenced was PBMCs. These receptors all stem from a man aged 18-30 years in good health.

The sample holds many counts of this clonotype. The J gene is TRBJ2-5, the V gene TRBV14; D is unresolved. CDR1 and CDR2 from the germline V gene are SGHDN and FVKESK. This CDR3 region has 12 residues. V shed 1 base and J shed 5 bases, with 5 bases lying between them. The CDR3 sequence is CASSQGWETQYF. For the CDR3, the DNA is TGTGCCAGCAGCCAAGGATGGGAGACCCAGTACTTC. The full variable domain, its missing parts supplied by reference TRBV14 and TRBJ2-5, is EAGVTQFPSHSVIEKGQTVTLRCDPISGHDNLYWYRRVMGKEIKFLLHFVKESKQDESGMPNNRFLAERTGGTYSTLKVQPAELEDSGVYFCASSQGWETQYFGPGTRLLVL.

There are many counts of this clonotype. The rearrangement joins TRBV6-5 to TRBJ1-5; tentative D call: TRBD1 (5 bases). Between the trimmed V and J ends, which lost 6 bases and 7 bases, there was a span of 16 bases. Germline lookup yields CDR1 MNHEY and CDR2 SVGAGI. The CDR3 is 14 residues long. The CDR3, as DNA: TGTGCCAGCAGGGCCCTGGGACCCCGCCAGCCCCAGCATTTT. Translation gives CASRALGPRQPQHF.

This clonotype showed up many times. The J gene is TRBJ2-5, the V gene TRBV6-5; 7 positions agree with TRBD1. CDR1 is MNHEY, CDR2 SVGAGI, per germline. This CDR3 comprises 17 residues. V shed 6 bases, J shed 4 bases, and the junction held 17 bases outside the gene matches. As DNA, the CDR3 is TGTGCCAGCAGACGAAACTACGGAACAGGGGTGGGAGAGACCCAGTACTTC. It is translated as CASRRNYGTGVGETQYF.